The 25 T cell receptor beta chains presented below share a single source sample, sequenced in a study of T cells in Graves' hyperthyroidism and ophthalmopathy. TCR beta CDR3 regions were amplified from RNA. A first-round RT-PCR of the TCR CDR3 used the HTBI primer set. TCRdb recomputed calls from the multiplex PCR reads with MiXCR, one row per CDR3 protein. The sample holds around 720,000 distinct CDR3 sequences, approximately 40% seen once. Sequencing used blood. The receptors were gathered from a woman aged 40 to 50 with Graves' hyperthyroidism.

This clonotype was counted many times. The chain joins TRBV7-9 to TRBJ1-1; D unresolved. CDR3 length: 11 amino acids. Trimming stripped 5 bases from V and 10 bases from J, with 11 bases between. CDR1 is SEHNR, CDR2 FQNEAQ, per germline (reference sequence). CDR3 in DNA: TGTGCCAGCAGCAGAACTTCTGCAGCTTTCTTT. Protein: CASSRTSAAFF.

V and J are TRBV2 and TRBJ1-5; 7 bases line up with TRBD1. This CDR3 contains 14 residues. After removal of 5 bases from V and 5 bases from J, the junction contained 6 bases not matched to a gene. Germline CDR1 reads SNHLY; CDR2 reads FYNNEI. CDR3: CASSPQGTDQPQHF. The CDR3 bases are TGTGCCAGCAGTCCACAGGGGACCGATCAGCCCCAGCATTTT.

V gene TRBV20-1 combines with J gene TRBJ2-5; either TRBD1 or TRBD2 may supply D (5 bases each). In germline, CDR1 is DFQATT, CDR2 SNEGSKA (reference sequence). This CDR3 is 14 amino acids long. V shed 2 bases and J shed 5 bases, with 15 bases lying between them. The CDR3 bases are TGCAGTGCTAGACCGCCCAGGGAGATGGAGACCCAGTACTTC. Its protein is CSARPPREMETQYF.

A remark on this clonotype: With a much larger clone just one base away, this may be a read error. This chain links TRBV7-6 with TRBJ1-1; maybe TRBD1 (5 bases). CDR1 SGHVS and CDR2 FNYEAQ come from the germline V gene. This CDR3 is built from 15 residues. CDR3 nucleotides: TGTGCCAGCAGCTCGGAGGGGTTGGTTGTTACTGAAGCTTCCTTT. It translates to CASSSEGLVVTEASF.

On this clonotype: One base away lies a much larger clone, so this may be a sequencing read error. For the CDR3, the DNA is TGTGCCATCAGTGGCTTCCCCACTACTACAGGGAACCGGGGCATCCGTGGCTACACCTTC. Its translation is CAISGFPTTTGNRGIRGYTF. This rearrangement joins TRBV10-3 to TRBJ1-2; a weak D match, TRBD1 (6 bases). Germline V CDR1 and CDR2: ENHRY, SYGVKD. The CDR3 runs 20 residues. Trimming left V 4 bases short and J 7 bases short, with 34 bases between.

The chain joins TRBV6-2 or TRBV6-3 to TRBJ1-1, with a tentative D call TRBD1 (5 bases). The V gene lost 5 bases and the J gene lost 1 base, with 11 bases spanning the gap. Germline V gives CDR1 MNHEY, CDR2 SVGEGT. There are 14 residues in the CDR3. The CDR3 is CASSHPGPNTEAFF. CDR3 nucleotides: TGTGCCAGCAGTCACCCGGGGCCGAACACTGAAGCTTTCTTT.

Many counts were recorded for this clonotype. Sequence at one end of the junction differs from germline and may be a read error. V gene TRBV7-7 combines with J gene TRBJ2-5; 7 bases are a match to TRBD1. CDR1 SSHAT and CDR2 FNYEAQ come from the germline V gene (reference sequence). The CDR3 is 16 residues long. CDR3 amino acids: CASSPAGTARGETQYF. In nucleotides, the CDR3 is TGTGCTAGCAGCCCCGCCGGGACAGCGAGGGGAGAGACCCAGTACTTC.

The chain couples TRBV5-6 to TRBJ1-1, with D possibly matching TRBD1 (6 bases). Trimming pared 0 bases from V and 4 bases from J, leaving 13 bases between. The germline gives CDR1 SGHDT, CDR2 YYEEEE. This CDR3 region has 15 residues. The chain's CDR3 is CASSLGMGAGTEAFF. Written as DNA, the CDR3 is TGTGCCAGCAGCTTGGGTATGGGGGCGGGCACTGAAGCTTTCTTT.

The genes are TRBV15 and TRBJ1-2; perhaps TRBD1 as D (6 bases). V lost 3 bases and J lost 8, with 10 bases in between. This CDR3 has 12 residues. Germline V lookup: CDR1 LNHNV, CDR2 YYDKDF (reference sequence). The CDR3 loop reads CATSSYRDGYTF. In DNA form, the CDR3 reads TGTGCCACCAGCAGTTACAGGGACGGCTACACCTTC.

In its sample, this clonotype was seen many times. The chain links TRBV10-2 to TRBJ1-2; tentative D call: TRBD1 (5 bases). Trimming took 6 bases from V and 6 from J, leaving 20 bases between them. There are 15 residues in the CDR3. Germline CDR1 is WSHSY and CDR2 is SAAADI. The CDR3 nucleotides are TGCGCCAGCAGAGACAGCAGGCCCCCTCTAGATGGCTACACCTTC. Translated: CASRDSRPPLDGYTF.

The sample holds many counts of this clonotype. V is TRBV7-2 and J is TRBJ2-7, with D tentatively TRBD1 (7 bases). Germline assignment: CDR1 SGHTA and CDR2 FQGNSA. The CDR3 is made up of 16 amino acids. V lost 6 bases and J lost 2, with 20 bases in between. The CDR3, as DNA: TGTGCCAGCAGTCCGACAGGGATAGCGGACCCCTACGAGCAGTACTTC. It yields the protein CASSPTGIADPYEQYF.

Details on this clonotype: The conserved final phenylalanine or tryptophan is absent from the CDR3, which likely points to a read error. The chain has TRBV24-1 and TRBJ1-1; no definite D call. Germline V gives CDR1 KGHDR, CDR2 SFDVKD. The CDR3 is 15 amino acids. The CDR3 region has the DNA TGTGCCACTAGTGATGGGAGAGTTACGAACACTGAAGCTTTCCTT. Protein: CATSDGRVTNTEAFL.

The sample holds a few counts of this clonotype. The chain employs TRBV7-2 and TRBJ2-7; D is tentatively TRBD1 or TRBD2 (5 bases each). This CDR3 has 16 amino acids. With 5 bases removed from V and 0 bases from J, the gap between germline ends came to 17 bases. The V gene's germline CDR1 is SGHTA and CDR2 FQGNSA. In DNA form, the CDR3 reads TGTGCCAGCAGCCCCCATGGGGACGTCCGCTCCTACGAGCAGTACTTC. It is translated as CASSPHGDVRSYEQYF.

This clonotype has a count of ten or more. This CDR3 reads CASSPGTPNEKLFF. The CDR3 DNA follows: TGTGCCAGCAGCCCCGGGACGCCCAATGAAAAACTGTTTTTT. The V and J genes are TRBV7-2 and TRBJ1-4, with a possible D match to TRBD1 (5 bases). V dropped 5 bases and J dropped 5 bases, with 12 bases sitting between them. This CDR3 region has 14 residues. Germline V lookup: CDR1 SGHTA, CDR2 FQGNSA. Full variable domain (outside the CDR3, taken from reference TRBV7-2 and TRBJ1-4): GAGVSQSPSNKVTEKGKDVELRCDPISGHTALYWYRQSLGQGLEFLIYFQGNSAPDKSGLPSDRFSAERTGGSVSTLTIQRTQQEDSAVYLCASSPGTPNEKLFFGSGTQLSVL.

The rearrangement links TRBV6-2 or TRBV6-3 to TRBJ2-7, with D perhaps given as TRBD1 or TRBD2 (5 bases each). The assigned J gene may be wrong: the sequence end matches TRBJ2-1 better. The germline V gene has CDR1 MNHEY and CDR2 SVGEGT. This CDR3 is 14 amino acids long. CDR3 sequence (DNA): TGTGCCAGCAGTTACGGGACCACATACAATGAGCAGTTCTTC. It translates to CASSYGTTYNEQFF.

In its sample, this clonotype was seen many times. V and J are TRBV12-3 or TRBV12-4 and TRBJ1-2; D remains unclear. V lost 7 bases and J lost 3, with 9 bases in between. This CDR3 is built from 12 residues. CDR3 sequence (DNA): TGTGCCAGCAAATGGAGTGACTATGGCTACACCTTC. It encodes CASKWSDYGYTF.

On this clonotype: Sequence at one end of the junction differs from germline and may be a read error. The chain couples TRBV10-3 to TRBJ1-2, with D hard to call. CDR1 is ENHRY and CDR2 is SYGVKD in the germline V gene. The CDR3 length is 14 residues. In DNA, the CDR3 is TGTGCCAGCAGTGAACTCCGAACTAGAGATGGCTACACCTTC. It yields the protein CASSELRTRDGYTF.

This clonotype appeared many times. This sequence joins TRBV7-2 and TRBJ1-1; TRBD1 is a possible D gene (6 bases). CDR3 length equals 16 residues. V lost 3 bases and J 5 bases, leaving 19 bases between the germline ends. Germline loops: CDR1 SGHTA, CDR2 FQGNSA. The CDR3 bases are TGTGCCAGCAGCTTCGCCACGGACCCCACAGGGACTGAAGCTTTCTTT. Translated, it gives CASSFATDPTGTEAFF.

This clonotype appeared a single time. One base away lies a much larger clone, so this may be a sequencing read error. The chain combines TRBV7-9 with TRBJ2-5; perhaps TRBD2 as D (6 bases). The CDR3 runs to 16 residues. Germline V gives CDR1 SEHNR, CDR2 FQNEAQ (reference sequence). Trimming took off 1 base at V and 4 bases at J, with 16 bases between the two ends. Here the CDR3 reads CASSLGRTAGRETQYF. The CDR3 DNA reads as TGTGCCAGCAGCTTAGGAAGGACGGCCGGGAGAGAGACCCAGTACTTC.

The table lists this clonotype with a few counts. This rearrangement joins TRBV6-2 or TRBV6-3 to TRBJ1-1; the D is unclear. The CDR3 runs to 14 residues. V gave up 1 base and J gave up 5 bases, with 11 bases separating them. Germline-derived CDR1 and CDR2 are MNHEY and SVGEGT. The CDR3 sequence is CASSYFDMRTEAFF. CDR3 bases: TGTGCCAGCAGTTACTTCGACATGAGGACTGAAGCTTTCTTT.

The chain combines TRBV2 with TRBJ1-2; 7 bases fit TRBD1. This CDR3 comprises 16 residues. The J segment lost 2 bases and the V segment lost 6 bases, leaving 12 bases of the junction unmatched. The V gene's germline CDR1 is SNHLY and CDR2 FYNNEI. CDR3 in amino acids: CASSPVGGRGNYGYTF. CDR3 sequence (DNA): TGTGCCAGCAGCCCGGTAGGGGGCAGGGGCAACTATGGCTACACCTTC.

CDR3 nucleotide sequence: TGTGCCACCAGTCTTGAGGGGGGAGCCTACGAGCAGTACTTC. Encoded protein: CATSLEGGAYEQYF. The chain couples TRBV24-1 to TRBJ2-7; D possibly matches TRBD1 or TRBD2 (6 bases each). The CDR3 is 14 amino acids. Germline V CDR1 and CDR2: KGHDR, SFDVKD. Trimming removed 6 bases from V and 2 bases from J, with 13 bases in between.

Written as DNA, the CDR3 is TGCGCCAGCAGCGTCGACAGTGTCGGGGTGGGCTCTGGCTACACCTTC. Its protein is CASSVDSVGVGSGYTF. This rearrangement joins TRBV4-1 to TRBJ1-2; a weak D match, TRBD1 (5 bases). The CDR3 has 16 residues. Germline CDR1 and CDR2: MGHRA and YSYEKL. V was trimmed by 5 bases and J by 7 bases, leaving 23 bases between them.

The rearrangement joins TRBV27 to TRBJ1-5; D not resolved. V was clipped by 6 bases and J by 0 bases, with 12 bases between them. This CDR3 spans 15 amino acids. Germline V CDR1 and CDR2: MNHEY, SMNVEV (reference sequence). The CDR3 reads CASRTKTYSNQPQHF. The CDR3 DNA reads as TGTGCCAGCAGGACAAAAACTTATAGCAATCAGCCCCAGCATTTT.

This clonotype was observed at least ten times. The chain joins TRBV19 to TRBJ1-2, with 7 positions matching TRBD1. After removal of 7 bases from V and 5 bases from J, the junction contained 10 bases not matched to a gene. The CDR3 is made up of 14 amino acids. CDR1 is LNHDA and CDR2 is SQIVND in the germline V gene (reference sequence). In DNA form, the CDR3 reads TGTGCCAGTACTCCGAAGGGGACAGTTTATGGCTACACCTTC. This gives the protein CASTPKGTVYGYTF.